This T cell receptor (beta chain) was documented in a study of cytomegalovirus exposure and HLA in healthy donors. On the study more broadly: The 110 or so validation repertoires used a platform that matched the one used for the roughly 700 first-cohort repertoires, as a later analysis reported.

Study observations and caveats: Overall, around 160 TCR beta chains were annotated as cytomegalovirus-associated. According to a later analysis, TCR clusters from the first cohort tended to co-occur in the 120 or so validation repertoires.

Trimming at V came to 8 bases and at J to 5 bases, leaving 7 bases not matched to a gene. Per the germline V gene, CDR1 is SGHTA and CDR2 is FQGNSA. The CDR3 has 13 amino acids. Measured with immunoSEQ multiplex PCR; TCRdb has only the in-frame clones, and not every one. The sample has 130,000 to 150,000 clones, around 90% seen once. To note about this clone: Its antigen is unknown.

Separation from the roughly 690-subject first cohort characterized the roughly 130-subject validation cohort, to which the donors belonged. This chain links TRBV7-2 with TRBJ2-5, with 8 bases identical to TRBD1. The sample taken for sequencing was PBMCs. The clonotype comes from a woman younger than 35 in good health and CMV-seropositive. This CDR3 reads CASGQGRPETQYF. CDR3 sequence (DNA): TGTGCCAGCGGACAGGGCCGTCCGGAGACCCAGTACTTC.